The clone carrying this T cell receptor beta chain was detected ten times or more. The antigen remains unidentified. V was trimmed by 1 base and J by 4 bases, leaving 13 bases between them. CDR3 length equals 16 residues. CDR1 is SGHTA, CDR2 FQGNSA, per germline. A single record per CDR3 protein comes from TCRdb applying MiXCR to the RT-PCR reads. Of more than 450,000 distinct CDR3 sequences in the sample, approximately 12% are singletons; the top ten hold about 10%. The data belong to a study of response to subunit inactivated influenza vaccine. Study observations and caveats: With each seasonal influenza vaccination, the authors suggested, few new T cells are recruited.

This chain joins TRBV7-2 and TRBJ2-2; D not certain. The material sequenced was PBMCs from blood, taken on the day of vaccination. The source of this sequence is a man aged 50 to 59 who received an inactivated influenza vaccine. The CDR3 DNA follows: TGTGCCAGCAGCTTAGTCTTACTACCCCGCACCGGGGAGCTGTTTTTT. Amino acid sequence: CASSLVLLPRTGELFF.